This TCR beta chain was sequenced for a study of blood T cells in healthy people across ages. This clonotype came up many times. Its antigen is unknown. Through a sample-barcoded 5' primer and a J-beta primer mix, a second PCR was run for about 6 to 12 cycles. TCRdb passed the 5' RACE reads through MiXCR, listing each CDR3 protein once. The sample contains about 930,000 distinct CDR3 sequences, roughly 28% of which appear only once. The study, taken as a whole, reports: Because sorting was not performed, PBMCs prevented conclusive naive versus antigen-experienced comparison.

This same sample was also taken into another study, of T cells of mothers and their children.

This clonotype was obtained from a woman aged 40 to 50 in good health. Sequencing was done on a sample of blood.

The chain's CDR3 is CASSPGFSIHEQYF. The CDR3 region has the DNA TGTGCCAGCAGTCCCGGCTTTAGCATCCACGAGCAGTACTTC. This chain joins TRBV27 and TRBJ2-7; D is unresolved. CDR3 length equals 14 residues. V was clipped by 5 bases and J by 5 bases, with 16 bases between them. Germline values: CDR1 MNHEY, CDR2 SMNVEV (reference sequence).